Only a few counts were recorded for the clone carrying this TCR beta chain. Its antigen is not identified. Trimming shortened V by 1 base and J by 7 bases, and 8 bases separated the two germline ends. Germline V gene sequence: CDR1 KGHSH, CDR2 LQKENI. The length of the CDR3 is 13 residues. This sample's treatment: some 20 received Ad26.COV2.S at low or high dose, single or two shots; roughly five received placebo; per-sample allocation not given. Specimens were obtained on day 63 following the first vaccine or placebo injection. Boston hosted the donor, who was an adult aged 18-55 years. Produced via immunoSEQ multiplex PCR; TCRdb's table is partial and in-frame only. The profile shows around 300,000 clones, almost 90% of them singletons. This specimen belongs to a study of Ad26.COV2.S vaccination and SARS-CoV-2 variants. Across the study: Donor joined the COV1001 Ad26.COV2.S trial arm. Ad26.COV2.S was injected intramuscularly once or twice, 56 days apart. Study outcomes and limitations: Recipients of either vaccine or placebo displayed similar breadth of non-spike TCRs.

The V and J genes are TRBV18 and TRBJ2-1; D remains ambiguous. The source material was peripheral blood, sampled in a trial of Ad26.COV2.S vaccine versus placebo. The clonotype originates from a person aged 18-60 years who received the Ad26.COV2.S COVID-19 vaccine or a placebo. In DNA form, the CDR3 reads TGTGCCAGCTCACCACTCATGAAAAATGAGCAGTTCTTC. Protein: CASSPLMKNEQFF.